The T cell receptor beta chain under discussion was sequenced for a study of CD8+ T cells in alopecia areata. As to this clone: Antigen specificity is unknown.

From germline, CDR1 is GTSNPN and CDR2 SVGIG (reference sequence). Trimming took 3 bases from V and 6 from J, leaving 14 bases between them. The length of the CDR3 is 13 residues. Overall study findings and caveats: For lesional scalp, especially alopecia totalis/universalis, clonality was higher than in normal scalp. Alphabeta T cells residing in normal skin are also sequenced in scalp samples. Shared TCR sequences were less clear between patients than in mice, possibly partly from HLA diversity.

Reverse transcription of extracted RNA yielded cDNA, which provided the sequencing template. Libraries were prepared by immunoSEQ multiplex PCR; TCRdb keeps only in-frame clonotypes and omits some of them. The table has 80,000 to 100,000 clones, 40% to 45% seen once; the top ten hold 0.79%. Sequencing was performed on CD4+ T cells sorted from blood. The sequence was collected from a human donor with alopecia areata. The chain has TRBV30 and TRBJ1-2; D is uncertain. CDR3: CAWSRLTEDGYTF. DNA of the CDR3: TGTGCCTGGAGCAGGTTGACGGAAGATGGCTACACCTTC.